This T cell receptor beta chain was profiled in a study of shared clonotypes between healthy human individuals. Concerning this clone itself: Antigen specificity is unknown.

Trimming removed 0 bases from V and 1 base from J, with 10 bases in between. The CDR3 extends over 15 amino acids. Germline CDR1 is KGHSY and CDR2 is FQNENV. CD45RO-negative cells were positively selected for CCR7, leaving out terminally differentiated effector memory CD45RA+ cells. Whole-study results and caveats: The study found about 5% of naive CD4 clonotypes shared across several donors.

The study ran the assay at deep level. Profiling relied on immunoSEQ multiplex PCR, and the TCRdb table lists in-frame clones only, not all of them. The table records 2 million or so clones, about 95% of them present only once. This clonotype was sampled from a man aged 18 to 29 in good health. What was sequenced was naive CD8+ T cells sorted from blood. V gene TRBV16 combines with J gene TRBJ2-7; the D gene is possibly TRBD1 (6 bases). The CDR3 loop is CASSQSIGGSYEQYF. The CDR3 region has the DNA TGTGCCAGCAGCCAATCGATAGGGGGATCCTACGAGCAGTACTTC.